The present T cell receptor beta chain was sequenced within a study of OX40 agonist ivuxolimab in advanced cancers. Study-wide background: Melanoma, hepatocellular carcinoma, head and neck or renal cell cancer occurred in dose-escalation patients. People who had prior anti-PD-1, anti-PD-L1 or anti-CTLA-4 therapy could take part, and approximately 43% had some.

Some clones are missing from TCRdb's copy, which holds only in-frame ones; the method was immunoSEQ multiplex PCR. The repertoire includes 45,000 to 75,000 clones, 79% of them detected once, and 1% to 1.5% sits in the top ten. Germline V lookup: CDR1 GTSNPN, CDR2 SVGIG (reference sequence). The V and J ends lost 5 bases and 1 base respectively, with 8 bases between them. CDR3 length: 12 amino acids. A remark on this clone: What it binds is not known.

Study findings and constraints: In CD8+ T cells, expanded clones were on average more numerous than in CD4+.

The sequence came from an adult with an advanced solid tumor such as melanoma, head and neck, liver or kidney cancer. The sample was CD4+ or CD8+ T cells sorted from blood, taken in a trial of the OX40 agonist ivuxolimab. The gene calls are TRBV30 and TRBJ1-1; D gene ambiguous. CDR3 sequence: CAWGRKNTEAFF. For the CDR3, the DNA is TGTGCCTGGGGACGGAAGAACACTGAAGCTTTCTTT.